This T cell receptor (beta chain) was identified during a study of lymphopenia after photon versus proton radiotherapy. Findings and limits, study-wide: Only patients who died were analyzed for survival; proton advantage is unproven. After the lymphocyte nadir, photon-treated repertoires showed oligoclonal expansion, especially of CD8+ Temra cells. Relative stability marked proton patients; photon patients lost diversity and naive cells. A bigger post-nadir fall in TCR diversity correlated inversely with survival time in deceased patients.

This CDR3 comprises 15 residues. Germline V lookup: CDR1 MDHEN, CDR2 SYDVKM. After removal of 4 bases from V and 0 bases from J, the junction contained 4 bases not matched to a gene. On this clone: Its antigen is unidentified.

Method: immunoSEQ multiplex PCR; TCRdb's copy keeps in-frame clones and lacks some. This sample has about 20,000 clones, with around four fifths found just once. Sequenced material: peripheral blood, taken from a patient treated with photon-based radiotherapy. V usage is TRBV28 and J usage is TRBJ2-7, with 9 bases that match TRBD2. This receptor was identified in a woman in her forties or fifties with pancreatic cancer. CDR3 DNA: TGTGCCAGCAGTTCGGGACTAGCCCCCTCCTACGAGCAGTACTTC. Translation: CASSSGLAPSYEQYF.